The source of this TCR beta chain is a study of read filtering for tumor transcriptome and immune sequencing. Study observations and caveats: Dropping single-read clonotypes raised IR-seq and RNA-seq shared-clonotype correlation. The sorted CD138-negative fraction was a mixed bone marrow immune population, not purified T cells.

This clonotype occurred many times. Antigen: not known. From 300 to 450 ng of RNA, a library with molecular barcoded alpha/delta and beta/gamma adaptors was made. TCRdb passed the reads through MiXCR, listing each CDR3 protein once. The data contain about 35,000 distinct CDR3 sequences, roughly an eighth of them seen just once; the ten biggest clones take up less than 7%. The CDR3 covers 13 residues. Germline CDR1 and CDR2: SQVTM and ANQGSEA. V was shortened by 2 bases and J by 3 bases, with 10 bases between the two germline ends. The rearrangement uses TRBV29-1 and TRBJ2-5; D gene unclear. What was sequenced was a population of CD138-negative cells sorted from bone marrow. The receptor's source is a donor at least 40 years old with multiple myeloma. In nucleotides, the CDR3 is TGCAGCGTTGAATATCTCAATAAAGAGACCCAGTACTTC. Protein sequence: CSVEYLNKETQYF.